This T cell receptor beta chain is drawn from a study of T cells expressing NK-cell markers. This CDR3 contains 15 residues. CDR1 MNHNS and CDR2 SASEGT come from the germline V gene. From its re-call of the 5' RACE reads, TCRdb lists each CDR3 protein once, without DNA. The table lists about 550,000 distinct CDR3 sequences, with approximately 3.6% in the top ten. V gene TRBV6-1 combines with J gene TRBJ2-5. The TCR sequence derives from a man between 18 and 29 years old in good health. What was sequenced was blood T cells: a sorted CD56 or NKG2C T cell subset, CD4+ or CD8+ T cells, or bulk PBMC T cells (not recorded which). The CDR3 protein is CASRAGLGLRETQYF.